Listed below are T cell receptor beta chains from one sample, sequenced in a study of cytotoxic CD8 clonotypes in ibrutinib-treated CLL. The table came from immunoSEQ multiplex PCR; TCRdb's copy has only in-frame clones and leaves some out. The sample lists approximately 350,000 clones; about 61% were seen once. The sample consisted of PBMCs, taken after 36 months of ibrutinib treatment. These receptors were collected from a human donor with chronic lymphocytic leukemia. CDR3s leave out the opening cysteine and the closing phenylalanine or tryptophan.

CDR3 protein | V gene
ASSLAPSERAF | TRBV5-6
ASSSASHYGYT | TRBV27
ASSSLGARADGELF | TRBV11-2
ATSRDLTSGNHQETQY | TRBV15
ASGTSSLHEQY | TRBV27
ASSLYAGSSYNEQF | TRBV5-1
ASSPGRTSSDTQY | TRBV18
ASGDRRTEAF | TRBV27
ASSTTQIFNEKLF | TRBV7-9
ASSWDRGSGEQY | TRBV27
ASSLGGVRTEAF | TRBV13
SAREEKLF | TRBV20-1
ASVGNRGQNTGELF | TRBV25-1
ASSGSDIQY | TRBV7-2
ASSVGTGDNEQF | TRBV9
ASSPGGEQY | TRBV5-1
ASGGVLSSGGAWNEQF | TRBV7-9
AISVGTGGSYEQY | TRBV10-3
ASASDSGNTIY | TRBV4-3
ASSLASGTEAF | TRBV5-1
ATSGGGEQY | TRBV15
ASGFWQGSTDTQY | TRBV12-5
AISGGDDQPQH | TRBV10-3
ASGESYRGYRNSPLH | TRBV5-1
ASSRGSTKNTGELF | TRBV19
ASRVGSGNTIY | TRBV19
ASSLGWTGDTGELF | TRBV7-9
ASSQELGSAGELF | TRBV4-1
ASSGDYEQY | TRBV19
ASSFDDGSYGYT | TRBV7-9
ASSLGRDSYEQY | TRBV7-2
ASSLRLAGGIANEQF | TRBV5-5
ASSLSGTGLHGYT | TRBV27
ASSLDGTTYNEQF | TRBV7-2
ASSLVRDRGTYEQY | TRBV5-1
ASRAETAINQPQH | TRBV6-1
ASRHSSGTDTQY | TRBV7-9
ASSRTGGINTEAF | TRBV5-1
ASSPGRGEDEKLF | TRBV4-1
ASSLSSGTWETQY | TRBV27
ASRDRVNEQY | TRBV19
ASSLGGATTNEKLF | TRBV5-1
ASSLWAINRASLYGYT | TRBV7-8